Sequencing of this TCR beta chain was carried out in a study of blood T cell repertoires in COVID-19. Study summary: COVID-19 samples, acute and convalescent, were from the United States, Italy and Spain. PBMCs, B-cell-depleted T cells, or T cells provided the cDNA or gDNA that made up the material.

Sequenced by immunoSEQ multiplex PCR; TCRdb stores in-frame clones only, minus some. The sample holds about 180,000 clones, 80% to 90% seen once. After removal of 4 bases from V and 4 bases from J, the junction contained 5 bases not matched to a gene. Germline loops: CDR1 LGHDT, CDR2 YNNKEL (reference sequence). The CDR3 spans 15 residues. This clonotype was obtained from a man aged 60-69 years with acute or convalescent COVID-19. Sequenced: peripheral blood. This chain uses TRBV3-1 (or the pseudogene TRBV3-2) with TRBJ2-7, with 12 positions matching TRBD2. The CDR3: CASSLLAGGPYEQYF. As DNA, the CDR3 is TGTGCCAGCAGCCTCCTAGCGGGAGGGCCGTACGAGCAGTACTTC.